The source of this T cell receptor beta chain is a study of blood T cell repertoires in COVID-19. Overall study: COVID-19 samples, acute and convalescent, were from the United States, Italy and Spain. T cells, B-cell-depleted T cells, or PBMCs supplied cDNA or gDNA.

Participants came from about two dozen US areas, aged roughly 18 to 89 years. Each exposed participant met a COVID-19 case in the 2 weeks preceding study entry. Profiling relied on immunoSEQ multiplex PCR, and the TCRdb table lists in-frame clones only, not all of them. The sample comprises about 300,000 clones, under 90% of which are singletons, and 2.5% to 3.5% rests with the top ten. Sequences were obtained from PBMCs or T cells enriched from blood (not recorded which). This TCR derives from a woman aged 45-60 years who had been exposed to COVID-19.

This chain's CDR3 is CASSQDLETQYF. The CDR3 DNA reads TGTGCCAGCAGCCAAGATCTAGAGACCCAGTACTTC. This chain joins TRBV4-2 and TRBJ2-5, with D uncertain. The germline V gene encodes CDR1 LGHNA and CDR2 YNFKEQ. V was shortened by 0 bases and J by 4 bases, with 3 bases between the two germline ends. CDR3 length equals 12 residues.